The 4 T cell receptor beta chains below all came from one sample that was sequenced in a study of OX40 agonist ivuxolimab in advanced cancers. Produced via immunoSEQ multiplex PCR; TCRdb's table is partial and in-frame only. The data show about 89,000 clones, with approximately 90% seen just once and 0.25% to 0.35% held by the top ten. The sample here was CD4+ or CD8+ T cells sorted from blood, taken in a trial of the OX40 agonist ivuxolimab. The receptors here all came from an adult with an advanced solid tumor such as melanoma, head and neck, liver or kidney cancer.

This chain connects TRBV6-1 to TRBJ2-1, with D possibly being TRBD1 or TRBD2 (7 bases each). V was trimmed by 6 bases and J by 6 bases, leaving 15 bases between them. The CDR3 has 14 amino acids. Per the germline V gene, CDR1 is MNHNS and CDR2 is SASEGT. The CDR3 region is CASRDQGGSNEQFF. The CDR3 nucleotides are TGTGCCAGCAGGGACCAGGGGGGGAGCAATGAGCAGTTCTTC.

The chain links TRBV19 to TRBJ2-2, with D uncertain. The CDR3 runs 12 residues. The germline V and J ends were trimmed by 1 base and 5 bases, with 2 bases remaining between them. Looked up from germline, CDR1 is LNHDA and CDR2 is SQIVND (reference sequence). CDR3 DNA sequence: TGTGCCAGTAGTATAGTGACCGGGGAGCTGTTTTTT. Encoded protein: CASSIVTGELFF.

V and J are TRBV7-2 and TRBJ1-1, with 7 bases lining up with TRBD1. The CDR3 extends over 16 amino acids. CDR1 SGHTA and CDR2 FQGNSA come from the germline V gene. V shed 1 base and J 0 bases; nucleotides not matched to a gene: 5. The CDR3 sequence is CASSLGQGRVNTEAFF. The DNA of the CDR3 is TGTGCCAGCAGCTTAGGACAGGGAAGAGTGAACACTGAAGCTTTCTTT. The full variable domain, completed using reference TRBV7-2 and TRBJ1-1, is GAGVSQSPSNKVTEKGKDVELRCDPISGHTALYWYRQSLGQGLEFLIYFQGNSAPDKSGLPSDRFSAERTGGSVSTLTIQRTQQEDSAVYLCASSLGQGRVNTEAFFGQGTRLTVV.

V usage is TRBV5-4 and J usage is TRBJ2-2, with 7 bases identical to TRBD1. Germline loops: CDR1 SGHNT, CDR2 YYREEE (reference sequence). There are 14 residues in the CDR3. V shed 6 bases and J 8 bases; nucleotides not matched to a gene: 10. The CDR3 is CASTLRGQSGELFF. The DNA for the CDR3 is TGTGCCAGCACCCTACGGGGACAGAGTGGGGAGCTGTTTTTT.